Presented here are 17 T cell receptor beta chains from one specimen sequenced in a study of T cell changes during pregnancy in multiple sclerosis. The repertoire was sequenced with immunoSEQ multiplex PCR; TCRdb's copy has only in-frame clones and lacks some. The repertoire holds some 55,000 clones, approximately 87% seen once, with over 4% in the top ten. The sequenced sample consisted of peripheral blood from another person, used as feeder cells. The source of these receptors is a human donor whose cells served as feeder cells for cultures in a pregnancy study.

This clone has just a few counts. CDR3 in DNA: TGTGCCAGGGACGTTCGGGGGAGCGCTGAAGCTTTCTTT. Translating gives CARDVRGSAEAFF. The gene calls are TRBV30 and TRBJ1-1; tentatively, D is TRBD1 (5 bases). The CDR3 runs to 13 residues. V lost 8 bases and J 6 bases, leaving 19 bases between the germline ends. Germline assignment: CDR1 GTSNPN and CDR2 SVGIG (reference sequence).

This chain links TRBV5-1 with TRBJ2-2; either TRBD1 or TRBD2 may fit D (5 bases each). The CDR3 is 15 residues long. The germline CDR1 and CDR2 sequences are SGHRS and YFSETQ. V dropped 4 bases and J dropped 0 bases, with 10 bases sitting between them. CDR3 coding DNA: TGCGCCAGCAGCCAGGGACGGGCGAACACCGGGGAGCTGTTTTTT. Protein sequence: CASSQGRANTGELFF.

This clone was picked up one time. The rearrangement uses TRBV28 and TRBJ2-5, with TRBD2 identical over 11 bases. The CDR3 sequence is 16 residues long. Germline V lookup: CDR1 MDHEN, CDR2 SYDVKM. Trimming took 0 bases from V and 5 from J; bases not matched to a gene: 5. The CDR3 sequence: CASSLWTSGVGETQYF. For the CDR3, the DNA is TGTGCCAGCAGTTTATGGACTAGCGGGGTGGGGGAGACCCAGTACTTC.

The chain has TRBV9 and TRBJ2-1, with 15 bases lining up with TRBD2. Germline V lookup: CDR1 SGDLS, CDR2 YYNGEE. CDR3 length: 15 amino acids. Germline trimming cut 4 bases from V and 8 bases from J; bases unmatched to any gene: 4. This chain's CDR3 is CASSPGTSGRYEQFF. In DNA form, the CDR3 reads TGTGCCAGCAGCCCAGGGACTAGCGGGAGGTATGAGCAGTTCTTC.

J is TRBJ1-1 and V is TRBV9; D is possibly TRBD1 (6 bases). The CDR3 extends over 14 amino acids. The V gene lost 4 bases and the J gene lost 5 bases, with 15 bases spanning the gap. Germline-derived CDR1 and CDR2 are SGDLS and YYNGEE. In DNA form, the CDR3 reads TGTGCCAGCAGCCCCCGAACAGGGTTTACTGAAGCTTTCTTT. Protein sequence: CASSPRTGFTEAFF.

The J gene is TRBJ2-3, the V gene TRBV11-3, with 7 bases aligning to TRBD2. The CDR3 is 13 amino acids. J was trimmed by 1 base and V by 5 bases; bases with no gene match: 0. The germline gives CDR1 SGHNT, CDR2 YENEEA. The CDR3 sequence: CASSTSGTDTQYF. The CDR3 region has the DNA TGTGCCAGCAGCACTAGCGGCACAGATACGCAGTATTTT.

This clone was picked up one time. This chain connects TRBV5-6 to TRBJ2-3; no definite D call. V was pared by 4 bases and J by 0 bases, with 12 bases between. The CDR3 totals 15 residues. Germline values: CDR1 SGHDT, CDR2 YYEEEE. CDR3 protein: CASSTLLTSTDTQYF. As DNA, the CDR3 is TGTGCCAGCAGCACCCTCCTTACTAGCACAGATACGCAGTATTTT.

This clone came up a few times. The chain is built from TRBV4-2 and TRBJ2-7, with TRBD2 matching 8 bases. Germline V gene data show CDR1 as LGHNA and CDR2 as YNFKEQ. This CDR3 has 14 residues. J gave up 5 bases and V 4 bases, and 7 bases lay outside the gene matches. CDR3 loop: CASSPTGGRDEQYF. CDR3 nucleotide sequence: TGTGCCAGCAGCCCTACGGGGGGGCGGGACGAGCAGTACTTC.

This sequence joins TRBV6-1 and TRBJ1-1, with D possibly being TRBD1 (5 bases). The CDR3 length is 13 residues. Germline CDR1 MNHNS, CDR2 SASEGT. V was cut by 4 bases and J by 2 bases, with 8 bases left in between. The CDR3 here is CASSATVNTEAFF. DNA of the CDR3: TGTGCCAGCAGTGCGACAGTAAACACTGAAGCTTTCTTT.

The chain uses TRBV27 and TRBJ2-7; 8 positions match TRBD1. Per the germline V gene, CDR1 is MNHEY and CDR2 is SMNVEV (reference sequence). V trimming: 4 bases; J trimming: 2 bases; junction bases outside the gene matches: 10. The CDR3 covers 16 residues. In DNA, the CDR3 is TGTGCCAGCAGTTGGGGTGGGGCAGGGGGCACCTACGAGCAGTACTTC. Protein product: CASSWGGAGGTYEQYF.

The rearrangement uses TRBV10-1 and TRBJ1-1; 7 nucleotides match TRBD1. The CDR3 loop spans 13 amino acids. V was pared by 4 bases and J by 1 base, with 0 bases of the junction left unmatched. Germline values: CDR1 WNHNN, CDR2 SYGVQD (reference sequence). CDR3 loop: CASSGDRNTEAFF. The CDR3 DNA is TGCGCCAGCAGTGGGGACAGGAACACTGAAGCTTTCTTT.

V usage is TRBV28 and J usage is TRBJ1-2; 9 positions match TRBD1. This CDR3 comprises 15 residues. V lost 7 bases, J lost 4 bases, and 10 bases stayed unmatched. The germline CDR1 and CDR2 sequences are MDHEN and SYDVKM. The CDR3 DNA sequence: TGTGCCAGCAAAGAAACAGGGGGCGCGGGCTATGGCTACACCTTC. It encodes CASKETGGAGYGYTF.

The chain joins TRBV18 to TRBJ2-7, with a weak D call TRBD1 (6 bases). The CDR3 loop spans 15 amino acids. Per the germline V gene, CDR1 is KGHSH and CDR2 is LQKENI. V lost 0 bases and J lost 5, with 14 bases in between. The CDR3 reads CASSPPWQGIDEQYF. The CDR3 DNA follows: TGTGCCAGCTCACCACCCTGGCAGGGGATCGACGAGCAGTACTTC.

V and J are TRBV11-2 and TRBJ1-3; D may be TRBD1 (6 bases). CDR1 is SGHAT and CDR2 is FQNNGV in the germline V gene. Trimming took 0 bases from V and 0 from J, leaving 6 bases between them. The CDR3 loop spans 15 amino acids. CDR3 sequence: CASSLETGSGNTIYF. CDR3 DNA sequence: TGTGCCAGCAGCTTAGAGACAGGCTCTGGAAACACCATATATTTT.

This clone was seen a handful of times. The V gene is TRBV6-1, the J gene TRBJ2-5; perhaps D is TRBD1 or TRBD2 (7 bases each). CDR3 length: 13 amino acids. Trimming left V 7 bases short and J 5 bases short, with 14 bases between. Looked up from germline, CDR1 is MNHNS and CDR2 is SASEGT. In nucleotides, the CDR3 is TGTGCCAGCACCCGACAGGGAGGGGAGACCCAGTACTTC. Its protein is CASTRQGGETQYF.

The rearrangement joins TRBV27 to TRBJ1-5; the D gene is possibly TRBD1 (5 bases). Trimming cost V 10 bases and J 2 bases, with 12 bases left between them. This CDR3 comprises 13 residues. From germline, CDR1 is MNHEY and CDR2 SMNVEV (reference sequence). The CDR3 region has the DNA TGTGCCAAACCCGACAGTGGCAATCAGCCCCAGCATTTT. Encoded protein: CAKPDSGNQPQHF.

The chain is built from TRBV5-1 and TRBJ1-6, with 7 bases matching TRBD1. This CDR3 contains 14 residues. With V trimmed by 4 bases and J by 6 bases, 4 bases remained unmatched. The germline V gene has CDR1 SGHRS and CDR2 YFSETQ. The DNA for the CDR3 is TGCGCCAGCAGCAAGACAGGGTCTAATTCACCCCTCCACTTT. It codes for CASSKTGSNSPLHF.